This T cell receptor beta chain came from a study of cytomegalovirus exposure and HLA in healthy donors. Regarding the study as a whole: Per a prior analysis, the majority of TCR beta V segments were productive roughly 87% or roughly 30% of the time.

With regard to this clone: Its antigen is unidentified.

PCR used 60 Vbeta primers and 13 Jbeta primers. Some clones are missing from TCRdb's copy, which holds only in-frame ones; the method was immunoSEQ multiplex PCR. The data contain about 91,000 clones, approximately 86% of them seen just once; the ten biggest clones take up 8.5% to 10%. Sequenced material: PBMCs. This clonotype was obtained from a man aged 25 to 40 in good health and CMV-seropositive.

DNA for the CDR3: TGCAGCGTTGAACGTGGGGGACAGGGTCAAGAGACCCAGTACTTC. Residues: CSVERGGQGQETQYF. The chain joins TRBV29-1 to TRBJ2-5, with 9 bases that match TRBD1. With 2 bases clipped from V and 2 bases from J, the junction kept 6 bases outside the gene matches. The CDR3 sequence is 15 residues long. Per the germline V gene, CDR1 is SQVTM and CDR2 is ANQGSEA.